The following is a TCR beta chain sequence with its context. Germline V gives CDR1 DFQATT, CDR2 SNEGSKA (reference sequence). This CDR3 has 17 residues. With 0 bases clipped from V and 6 bases from J, the junction kept 14 bases outside the gene matches. Sequenced patients had shown CD8+CD57+ cell expansion by flow cytometry. Genomic DNA, serving as template, underwent TCR beta VDJ and CDR3 profiling. TCRdb analysed the reads with MiXCR anew, one entry per CDR3 protein. The sample includes around 80,000 distinct CDR3 sequences, 60% to 75% of them seen just once. This sample is drawn from a study of CD8+CD57+ T cells in acquired aplastic anemia.

The chain carries TRBV20-1 and TRBJ1-2, with 9 bases fitting TRBD1. The TCR originated in a human donor with aplastic anemia. Specimen: sorted CD4+, CD8+, or CD8+CD57+ T cells (not recorded which) from PBMCs. The CDR3 loop reads CSARERGGTGLVDGYTF. CDR3 nucleotides: TGCAGTGCTAGAGAGAGGGGAGGGACAGGGTTAGTGGATGGCTACACCTTC.